This entry lists 5 T cell receptor beta chains sequenced from one sample in a study of blood T cell repertoires in COVID-19 (dated by TCRdb to the early 2020s). Preparation of the library involved the immunoSEQ multiplex PCR assay. TCRdb mirrors the immuneACCESS table, restricted to in-frame sequences. Some clones are absent from its copies; in checked studies, under half trace to an unresolved V gene, and the reason for the others is unknown. This sample has fewer than 55,000 clones in its table, and over 65% of those were observed once. Around 10% of the sample goes to the ten largest clones. Sequenced input: peripheral blood. Receptors originate from a woman aged 70-85 years with acute or convalescent COVID-19.

V is TRBV9 and J is TRBJ1-5; the D gene is possibly TRBD1 (5 bases). This CDR3 region has 14 residues. V lost 2 bases and J 9 bases, leaving 15 bases between the germline ends. Germline CDR1 and CDR2: SGDLS and YYNGEE. The CDR3 is CASSVGQGPPPQHF. The CDR3 DNA reads as TGTGCCAGCAGCGTCGGGCAGGGCCCGCCGCCCCAGCATTTT.

The chain employs TRBV5-5 and TRBJ1-2; no clear D gene. V was pared by 4 bases and J by 0 bases, with 16 bases between. The CDR3 is made up of 16 amino acids. CDR1 SGHKS and CDR2 YYEKEE come from the germline V gene (reference sequence). The CDR3 sequence is CASSRGPRETNYGYTF. CDR3 nucleotide sequence: TGTGCCAGCAGCCGTGGACCGCGGGAAACTAACTATGGCTACACCTTC.

The rearrangement joins TRBV5-6 to TRBJ2-1; 11 bases match TRBD2. The junction had 5 bases not matched to a gene; V was cut back by 0 bases and J by 0 bases. Germline CDR1 and CDR2: SGHDT and YYEEEE. This CDR3 is 18 amino acids long. CDR3: CASSLGTSGSSSYNEQFF. The DNA of the CDR3 is TGTGCCAGCAGCTTGGGGACTAGCGGGTCGAGCTCCTACAATGAGCAGTTCTTC. The full variable domain, with the rest looked up from reference TRBV5-6 and TRBJ2-1, is DAGVTQSPTHLIKTRGQQVTLRCSPKSGHDTVSWYQQALGQGPQFIFQYYEEEERQRGNFPDRFSGHQFPNYSSELNVNALLLGDSALYLCASSLGTSGSSSYNEQFFGPGTRLTVL.

The V call is TRBV28, the J call TRBJ1-1; 7 bases are a match to TRBD1. The length of the CDR3 is 15 residues. Trimming took 6 bases from V and 1 from J; bases not matched to a gene: 8. From germline, CDR1 is MDHEN and CDR2 SYDVKM. The CDR3 reads CASRAPGGGNTEAFF. In nucleotides, the CDR3 is TGTGCCAGCAGGGCCCCAGGGGGAGGGAACACTGAAGCTTTCTTT. Filled out from reference TRBV28 and TRBJ1-1, the complete variable domain reads DVKVTQSSRYLVKRTGEKVFLECVQDMDHENMFWYRQDPGLGLRLIYFSYDVKMKEKGDIPEGYSVSREKKERFSLILESASTNQTSMYLCASRAPGGGNTEAFFGQGTRLTVV.

This clone has a handful of counts. The V gene is TRBV7-9, the J gene TRBJ2-5; TRBD2 matches 8 bases. This CDR3 contains 14 residues. V shed 5 bases and J 2 bases; nucleotides not matched to a gene: 4. The V gene's germline CDR1 is SEHNR and CDR2 FQNEAQ (reference sequence). As DNA, the CDR3 is TGTGCCAGCAGCCAATCTAGCGGGCAAGAGACCCAGTACTTC. Protein sequence: CASSQSSGQETQYF. Full variable domain (remainder filled in from reference TRBV7-9 and TRBJ2-5): DTGVSQNPRHKITKRGQNVTFRCDPISEHNRLYWYRQTLGQGPEFLTYFQNEAQLEKSRLLSDRFSAERPKGSFSTLEIQRTEQGDSAMYLCASSQSSGQETQYFGPGTRLLVL.